This TCR beta chain was retrieved from a study of blood T cells in healthy people across ages. Then a second PCR, running roughly 7 to 12 cycles, was carried out with a sample-barcoded 5' primer and a J-beta primer mix. Via MiXCR, TCRdb re-called the 5' RACE reads, giving one row per CDR3 protein. The sample lists under 2 million distinct CDR3 sequences, around 35% occurring once. The CDR3 has 13 amino acids. V was pared by 7 bases and J by 9 bases, with 12 bases of the junction left unmatched. Germline values: CDR1 SEHNR, CDR2 FQNEAQ (reference sequence). The chain combines TRBV7-9 with TRBJ2-7; 7 bases match TRBD1. The sample was blood. The receptor was isolated from a woman under 40 in good health. The CDR3 reads CASTLGAPGGQYF. CDR3 DNA sequence: TGTGCCAGCACCCTAGGGGCCCCAGGGGGGCAGTACTTC.